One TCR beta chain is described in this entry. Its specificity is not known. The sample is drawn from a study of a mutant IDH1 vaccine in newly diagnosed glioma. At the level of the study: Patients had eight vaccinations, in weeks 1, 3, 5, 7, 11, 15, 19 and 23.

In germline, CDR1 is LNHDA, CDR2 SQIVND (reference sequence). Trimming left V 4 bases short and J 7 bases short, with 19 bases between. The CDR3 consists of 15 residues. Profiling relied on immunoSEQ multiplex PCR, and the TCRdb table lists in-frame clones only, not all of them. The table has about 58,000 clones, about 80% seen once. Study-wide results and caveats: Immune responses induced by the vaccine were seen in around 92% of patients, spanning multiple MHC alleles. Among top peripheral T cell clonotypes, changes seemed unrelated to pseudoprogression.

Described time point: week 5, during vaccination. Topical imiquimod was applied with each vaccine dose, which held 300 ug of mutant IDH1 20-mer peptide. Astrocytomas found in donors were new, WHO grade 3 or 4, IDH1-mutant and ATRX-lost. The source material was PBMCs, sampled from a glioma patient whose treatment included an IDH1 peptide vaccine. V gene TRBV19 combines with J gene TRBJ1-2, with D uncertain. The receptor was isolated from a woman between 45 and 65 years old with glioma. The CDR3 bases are TGTGCCAGTAGTAACCCAGGTTCGGGGTTTCCTGGCTACACCTTC. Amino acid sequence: CASSNPGSGFPGYTF.